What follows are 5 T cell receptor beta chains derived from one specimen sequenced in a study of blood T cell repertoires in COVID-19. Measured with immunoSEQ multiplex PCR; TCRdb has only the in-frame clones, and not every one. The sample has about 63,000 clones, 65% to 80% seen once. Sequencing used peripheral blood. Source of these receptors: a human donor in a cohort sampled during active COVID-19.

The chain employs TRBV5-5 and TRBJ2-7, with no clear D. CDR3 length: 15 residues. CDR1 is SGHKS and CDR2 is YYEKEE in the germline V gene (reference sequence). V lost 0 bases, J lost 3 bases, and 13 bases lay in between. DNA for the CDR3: TGTGCCAGCAGCTTGGGAACAGATACCGGCTACGAGCAGTACTTC. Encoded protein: CASSLGTDTGYEQYF.

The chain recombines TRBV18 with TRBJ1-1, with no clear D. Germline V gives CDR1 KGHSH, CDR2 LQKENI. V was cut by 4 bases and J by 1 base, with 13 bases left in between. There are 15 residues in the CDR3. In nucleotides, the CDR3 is TGTGCCAGCTCACTGGAGGCGGGCCGGAACACTGAAGCTTTCTTT. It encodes CASSLEAGRNTEAFF.

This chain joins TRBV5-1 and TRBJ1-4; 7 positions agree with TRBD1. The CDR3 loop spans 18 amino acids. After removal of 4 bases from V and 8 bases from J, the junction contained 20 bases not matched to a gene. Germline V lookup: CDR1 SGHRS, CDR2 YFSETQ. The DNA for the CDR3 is TGCGCCAGCAGCAGAAGACAGGGTACTAGTGGGGGAGTAGAAAAACTGTTTTTT. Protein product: CASSRRQGTSGGVEKLFF.

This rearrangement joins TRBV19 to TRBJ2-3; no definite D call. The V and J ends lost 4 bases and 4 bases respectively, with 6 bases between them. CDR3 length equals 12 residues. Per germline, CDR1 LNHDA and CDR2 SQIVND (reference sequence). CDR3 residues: CASSTLADTQYF. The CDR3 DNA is TGTGCCAGTAGTACCCTAGCAGATACGCAGTATTTT.

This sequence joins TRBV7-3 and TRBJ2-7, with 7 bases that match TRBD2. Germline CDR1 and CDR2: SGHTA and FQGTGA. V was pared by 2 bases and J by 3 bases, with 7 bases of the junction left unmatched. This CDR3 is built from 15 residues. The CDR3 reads CASSLDGAGNYEQYF. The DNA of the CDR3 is TGTGCCAGCAGCTTAGACGGAGCGGGAAACTACGAGCAGTACTTC.